This TCR beta chain was captured by sequencing in a study of OX40 agonist ivuxolimab in advanced cancers. The study in broad terms: Ivuxolimab was a fully human IgG2 agonistic monoclonal antibody targeting the costimulatory receptor OX40 (CD134). Intravenous ivuxolimab was administered to patients every 2 weeks at six dose levels: 0.01, 0.1, 0.3, 1.5, 3 and 10 mg/kg. Of the approximately 54 dose-escalation patients, hepatocellular carcinoma was present in about 20, melanoma in about 15, renal cell carcinoma in 9 and head and neck cancer in 9. In the dose-escalation cohort, around four fifths of patients were male, and the mean age was approximately 60 years, with a range of about 20 to 79. Patients were allowed to have had prior anti-PD-1, anti-PD-L1 or anti-CTLA-4 therapy, and 40% of the dose-escalation patients had previously received checkpoint inhibitors. Partial responses were achieved by three dose-escalation patients, of whom one had hepatocellular carcinoma and two had cutaneous melanoma. Peripheral TCRbeta sequencing aimed to test whether ivuxolimab altered TCR sequence diversity and caused clonal T-cell expansion. The paper covers the monotherapy dose-escalation part of the phase I ivuxolimab trial, which included N of about 50 patients.

Trimming removed 1 base from V and 6 bases from J, leaving 12 bases between the germline ends. The CDR3 runs 14 amino acids, cysteine and phenylalanine included. The only DNA kept is the CDR3, 42 bases in frame from the first base. CDR1 and CDR2, looked up from the germline V gene, are SGHTS and YDEGEE. For sequencing of the TCRbeta CDR3 region, genomic DNA was extracted from the sorted cells. TCRbeta CDR3 regions were sequenced using the immunoSEQ Assay. The immuneACCESS repertoire file appears here via TCRdb, limited to in-frame rearrangements. These files lack a portion of the clones; in checked studies, under half of the deficit traces to unresolved V genes, and the cause of the others is not known. The sample profile shows fewer than 25,000 clones; 88% of them were found once. The ten top clones hold about a third of the sample. The research as a whole found: At doses of 0.1 to 3.0 mg/kg, clonal expansion of both CD4+ and CD8+ T cells in blood was seen between baseline and week 6. After ivuxolimab, CD8+ T cells had more expanded clones than CD4+ T cells on average. Low levels of normalized T-cell clonal expansion were also seen in some nonresponding patients. Partial responders in the 0.1-3.0 mg/kg groups had among the lowest normalized peripheral clonal expansion, especially among CD8+ T cells. Antigen specificity was not determined for the clonally expanded peripheral T cells.

Notes on this clone: Its cognate antigen has yet to be identified. No much larger clone is present one base from it, and per-base qualities are unavailable.

Patients with autoimmune disease history or receiving systemic immunosuppression were excluded from the trial. In every dose cohort, peripheral blood was drawn for TCR sequencing at baseline, cycle 4 day 1, and cycle 7 day 1. The samples were drawn from a first-in-human, open-label, multicenter phase I dose-escalation trial of ivuxolimab. Adults with locally advanced or metastatic melanoma, renal cell carcinoma, hepatocellular carcinoma or head and neck squamous cell carcinoma were enrolled in the trial. Before TCR sequencing, CD4+ T cells and CD8+ T cells were sorted from peripheral blood as separate populations.

The origin of this receptor is an adult with an advanced solid tumor such as melanoma, head and neck, liver or kidney cancer. Material: CD4+ or CD8+ T cells sorted from blood, obtained in a trial of the OX40 agonist ivuxolimab. The sequence is built from TRBV5-8 and TRBJ2-3; TRBD2 is possibly the D segment (6 matching bases). The DNA is TGTGCCAGCAGCTTGTTCCTAGCGAGCGATACGCAGTATTTT. Its translation reads: CASSLFLASDTQYF.